The 27 T cell receptor beta chains listed next were all sequenced from one sample in a study of early T cells in non-severe SARS-CoV-2 infection. From the 5' RACE reads, TCRdb called clonotypes with MiXCR, one entry per CDR3 protein. Seen here are approximately 70,000 distinct CDR3 sequences, roughly 12% observed once, and the top ten hold roughly 2.5%. Sequences were derived from whole blood, sampled at baseline. These receptors came from an adult who was a healthcare worker with PCR-confirmed SARS-CoV-2 infection or an uninfected control (not recorded which).

The chain carries TRBV6-1 and TRBJ1-5; no definite D call. V was cut by 8 bases and J by 4 bases, with 9 bases left in between. Germline lookup yields CDR1 MNHNS and CDR2 SASEGT. The CDR3 runs to 12 residues. CDR3 bases: TGTGCCAGCGGTTCAGGTAATCAGCCCCAGCATTTT. It yields the protein CASGSGNQPQHF.

The chain employs TRBV29-1 and TRBJ2-5; D is possibly TRBD1 or TRBD2 (5 bases each). Germline lookup yields CDR1 SQVTM and CDR2 ANQGSEA. The ends were cut back, 7 bases at V and 4 bases at J, with 22 bases in the middle. This CDR3 is 15 amino acids long. In DNA, the CDR3 is TGCAGCGGGAAATTGGGACCCCCACCCCCAGAGACCCAGTACTTC. Translating it yields CSGKLGPPPPETQYF.

This clonotype was observed a handful of times. The rearrangement uses TRBV4-2 and TRBJ2-5; the match to TRBD1 covers 8 bases. V shed 1 base and J 3 bases; nucleotides not matched to a gene: 13. The CDR3 runs 18 residues. From germline, CDR1 is LGHNA and CDR2 YNFKEQ. The CDR3, as DNA: TGTGCCAGCAGCCAAGGAGACAGGGGCTTTACGGCAAAAGAGACCCAGTACTTC. Translated, it gives CASSQGDRGFTAKETQYF.

This clonotype was counted between two and nine times. The rearrangement links TRBV6-1 to TRBJ2-4; D gene ambiguous. The ends were cut back, 1 base at V and 7 bases at J, with 5 bases in the middle. The CDR3 contains 12 residues. CDR1 is MNHNS and CDR2 is SASEGT in the germline V gene. As DNA, the CDR3 is TGTGCCAGCAGTGAAGGCCGGAACATTCAGTACTTC. Residues: CASSEGRNIQYF.

In this sample, this clonotype turned up many times. The rearrangement joins TRBV7-9 to TRBJ2-5; possible D gene TRBD1, 5 bases. Germline V gives CDR1 SEHNR, CDR2 FQNEAQ (reference sequence). Trimming took 4 bases from V and 3 from J, leaving 12 bases between them. The CDR3 spans 14 residues. CDR3 sequence (DNA): TGTGCCAGCAGCTACGGCCTCAGGGAAGAGACCCAGTACTTC. As protein: CASSYGLREETQYF.

The chain employs TRBV7-9 and TRBJ2-2; 13 nucleotides agree with TRBD2. Trimming took 6 bases from V and 5 from J; bases not matched to a gene: 6. This CDR3 is built from 16 residues. The germline V gene has CDR1 SEHNR and CDR2 FQNEAQ (reference sequence). In DNA form, the CDR3 reads TGTGCCAGCAGTTTTCCGGGACTAGCGGGGACCGGGGAGCTGTTTTTT. This sequence encodes CASSFPGLAGTGELFF.

This clonotype was seen a few times. The chain employs TRBV20-1 and TRBJ2-1; the D gene is possibly TRBD1 (5 bases). CDR1 is DFQATT and CDR2 is SNEGSKA in the germline V gene (reference sequence). V lost 7 bases to trimming and J lost 9 bases, with 25 bases between them. This CDR3 contains 15 residues. The CDR3 sequence is CSVPPTARYSTEQFF. CDR3 sequence (DNA): TGCAGTGTACCCCCGACAGCACGCTATTCTACTGAGCAGTTCTTC.

A few counts support this clonotype. The chain has TRBV7-8 and TRBJ2-1; unclear D gene. Trimming left V 5 bases short and J 4 bases short, with 15 bases between. CDR1 and CDR2 from the germline V gene are SGHVS and FQNEAQ. The CDR3 has 15 amino acids. In DNA form, the CDR3 reads TGTGCCAGCAGCGCGCCAAGGACCAATTACAATGAGCAGTTCTTC. It codes for CASSAPRTNYNEQFF.

This clonotype came up a few times. CDR3 nucleotide sequence: TGTGCCACCAGTGACCCCCCCAGCACAGATACGCAGTATTTT. As protein: CATSDPPSTDTQYF. V usage is TRBV24-1 and J usage is TRBJ2-3; D call uncertain. With 4 bases removed from V and 0 bases from J, the gap between germline ends came to 7 bases. Germline V gene data show CDR1 as KGHDR and CDR2 as SFDVKD. The CDR3 has 14 residues.

This clonotype has more than one count but fewer than ten. This rearrangement joins TRBV18 to TRBJ1-6; D gene uncertain. Germline V gene sequence: CDR1 KGHSH, CDR2 LQKENI. The CDR3 spans 16 residues. The V end was cut by 1 base, the J end by 6 bases, with 13 bases between. The CDR3 bases are TGTGCCAGCTCACCACTTTCCCGGGGAAGTAATTCACCCCTCCACTTT. Protein: CASSPLSRGSNSPLHF.

This clonotype was seen repeatedly, ten times or more. The rearrangement uses TRBV29-1 and TRBJ2-1; D remains unclear. Germline V CDR1 and CDR2: SQVTM, ANQGSEA. V lost 4 bases to trimming and J lost 7 bases, with 5 bases between them. The CDR3 has 10 amino acids. The CDR3 DNA follows: TGCAGCGTTGGTGGGAATGAGCAGTTCTTC. This gives the protein CSVGGNEQFF.

In its sample, this clonotype was seen many times. The genes are TRBV2 and TRBJ1-6; D unresolved. Looked up from germline, CDR1 is SNHLY and CDR2 is FYNNEI. CDR3 length equals 12 residues. Trimming pared 3 bases from V and 18 bases from J, leaving 15 bases between. CDR3 amino acids: CASSDPVEVGHF. The CDR3 DNA reads TGTGCCAGCAGTGACCCCGTTGAAGTAGGCCACTTT.

The chain joins TRBV12-3 or TRBV12-4 to TRBJ2-2, with D perhaps TRBD2 (5 bases). V was clipped by 3 bases and J by 1 base, with 9 bases between them. CDR3 length equals 15 residues. The CDR3 region has the DNA TGTGCCAGCAGTTTTCGCGGACTGAACACCGGGGAGCTGTTTTTT. Translating gives CASSFRGLNTGELFF.

This clonotype has more than one count but fewer than ten. CDR3 DNA sequence: TGTGCCAGAAGACAGGGCCTAAGCACAGATACGCAGTATTTT. This gives the protein CARRQGLSTDTQYF. The chain couples TRBV11-3 to TRBJ2-3, with 7 bases matching TRBD1. Germline CDR1 reads SGHNT; CDR2 reads YENEEA. CDR3 length equals 14 residues. V trimming: 9 bases; J trimming: 0 bases; junction bases outside the gene matches: 6.

This clonotype has only a few counts. This rearrangement joins TRBV28 to TRBJ1-3; no clear D gene. The germline V gene encodes CDR1 MDHEN and CDR2 SYDVKM. V was trimmed by 5 bases and J by 1 base, leaving 6 bases between them. This CDR3 comprises 13 residues. DNA for the CDR3: TGTGCCAGCAGTCTGACTTCTGGAAACACCATATATTTT. This codes for CASSLTSGNTIYF.

There are many counts of this clonotype. The genes are TRBV7-3 and TRBJ2-1; D perhaps matches TRBD2 (5 bases). Trimming removed 0 bases from V and 10 bases from J, with 10 bases in between. The germline gives CDR1 SGHTA, CDR2 FQGTGA. The CDR3 loop spans 13 amino acids. CDR3 nucleotides: TGTGCCAGCAGCTTAACACTAGTGGGAGAGCAGTTCTTC. It encodes CASSLTLVGEQFF. Full variable domain (rest looked up from reference TRBV7-3 and TRBJ2-1): GAGVSQTPSNKVTEKGKYVELRCDPISGHTALYWYRQSLGQGPEFLIYFQGTGAADDSGLPNDRFFAVRPEGSVSTLKIQRTERGDSAVYLCASSLTLVGEQFFGPGTRLTVL.

This clonotype was observed a few times. The chain recombines TRBV28 with TRBJ1-1, with a tentative D call TRBD1 (5 bases). This CDR3 spans 15 amino acids. Germline-derived CDR1 and CDR2 are MDHEN and SYDVKM. The V end was cut by 4 bases, the J end by 2 bases, with 14 bases between. For the CDR3, the DNA is TGTGCCAGCAGTTCTACAGGTGCCCCAAACACTGAAGCTTTCTTT. Encoded protein: CASSSTGAPNTEAFF. Drawing the rest from reference TRBV28 and TRBJ1-1, the complete variable domain is DVKVTQSSRYLVKRTGEKVFLECVQDMDHENMFWYRQDPGLGLRLIYFSYDVKMKEKGDIPEGYSVSREKKERFSLILESASTNQTSMYLCASSSTGAPNTEAFFGQGTRLTVV.

This clonotype was picked up many times. The chain links TRBV7-6 to TRBJ2-7; 10 positions agree with TRBD1. The V gene end was trimmed by 6 bases and the J gene end by 5 bases; junction bases not matched to a gene: 13. Germline loops: CDR1 SGHVS, CDR2 FNYEAQ. The CDR3 sequence is 16 residues long. In nucleotides, the CDR3 is TGTGCCAGCAGTCCGACAGGGGGCAAAGGAGCGAACGAGCAGTACTTC. This translates into CASSPTGGKGANEQYF.

The chain couples TRBV27 to TRBJ2-1; D is ambiguous. This CDR3 comprises 14 residues. Germline V lookup: CDR1 MNHEY, CDR2 SMNVEV (reference sequence). Trimming stripped 5 bases from V and 10 bases from J, with 18 bases between. This CDR3 is CASSPLQGRSEQFF. The CDR3, as DNA: TGTGCCAGCAGTCCACTCCAAGGACGCTCCGAGCAGTTCTTC.

This clonotype showed up just a few times. The genes are TRBV25-1 and TRBJ1-1; D is unclear. Germline CDR1 reads MGHDK; CDR2 reads SYGVNS. The CDR3 runs to 13 residues. Trimming cost V 1 base and J 11 bases, with 14 bases left between them. CDR3 nucleotides: TGTGCCAGCAGTGAATCGGGGATCTTGAGGGCTTTCTTT. This codes for CASSESGILRAFF.

In this sample, this clonotype turned up a few times. The chain combines TRBV6-2 or TRBV6-3 with TRBJ2-1, with D possibly being TRBD2 (6 bases). In germline, CDR1 is MNHEY, CDR2 SVGEGT. V shed 3 bases and J shed 5 bases, with 14 bases lying between them. CDR3 length: 15 residues. The CDR3 region has the DNA TGTGCCAGCAGTTATAACCCGGGGGATAACAATGAGCAGTTCTTC. Its translation is CASSYNPGDNNEQFF.

This clonotype showed up just a few times. This chain connects TRBV5-1 to TRBJ1-6; D uncertain. Germline values: CDR1 SGHRS, CDR2 YFSETQ. V lost 4 bases, J lost 7 bases, and 9 bases lay in between. This CDR3 spans 13 amino acids. The CDR3 coding sequence is TGCGCCAGCAGCAAGGACCCGAATTCACCCCTCCACTTT. Residues: CASSKDPNSPLHF.

This clonotype was seen at least ten times. The chain carries TRBV7-2 and TRBJ2-5, with D unclear. CDR3 length: 15 residues. Per germline, CDR1 SGHTA and CDR2 FQGNSA. V dropped 2 bases and J dropped 2 bases, with 12 bases sitting between them. The CDR3 nucleotides read TGTGCCAGCAGCTTAAGGAGCAGCCAGCAAGAGACCCAGTACTTC. Translation: CASSLRSSQQETQYF.

This clonotype has a count of ten or more. V usage is TRBV6-6 and J usage is TRBJ1-6; D unclear. This CDR3 is 14 amino acids long. Between the trimmed V and J ends, which lost 5 bases and 11 bases, there was a span of 16 bases. Germline V gives CDR1 MNHNY, CDR2 SVGAGI (reference sequence). CDR3 residues: CASSPGSTRTPLHF. The CDR3 bases are TGTGCCAGCAGTCCTGGATCTACTAGGACACCCCTCCACTTT.

The CDR3 is CAIKGDTEAFF. Written as DNA, the CDR3 is TGTGCCATCAAGGGTGACACTGAAGCTTTCTTT. The rearrangement uses TRBV10-3 and TRBJ1-1; D is unresolved. V lost 7 bases, J lost 3 bases, and 6 bases lay in between. Per germline, CDR1 ENHRY and CDR2 SYGVKD. This CDR3 spans 11 amino acids.

This clonotype appeared a few times. The V and J genes are TRBV28 and TRBJ2-1; TRBD2 agrees at 7 bases. CDR3 length equals 14 residues. Unmatched junction bases numbered 3, after V lost 5 bases and J lost 2 bases. CDR1 is MDHEN and CDR2 is SYDVKM in the germline V gene. For the CDR3, the DNA is TGTGCCAGCAGTCCCGGACTAGCCTACAATGAGCAGTTCTTC. Its translation is CASSPGLAYNEQFF.

The chain is built from TRBV2 and TRBJ1-5; D uncertain. The ends were cut back, 10 bases at V and 4 bases at J, with 14 bases in the middle. This CDR3 has 13 amino acids. Per the germline V gene, CDR1 is SNHLY and CDR2 is FYNNEI. CDR3 DNA: TGTGCCACCCGTTTTAGCCTGAATCAGCCCCAGCATTTT. Its translation: CATRFSLNQPQHF.